Listed here is a single T cell receptor (beta chain). The CDR3 loop spans 14 amino acids. Trimming cost V 0 bases and J 8 bases, with 14 bases left between them. CDR1 and CDR2 from the germline V gene are SGDLS and YYNGEE. These data come from a study of prognosis after radiotherapy for stage I lung cancer. Background on the study: Stage I non-small cell lung cancer patients, who were enrolled in Nanjing, China, joined the cohort between April 2018 and 2019.

Template was genomic DNA; TCR beta CDR3 amplified in two multiplex PCR rounds. First-round PCR used primers specific to each TRBV and TRBJ gene. TCRdb re-analysed the multiplex PCR reads in MiXCR, keeping a single row per CDR3 protein. The sample includes 13,000 to 15,000 distinct CDR3 sequences, 50% to 60% seen only once; the top ten take roughly 24%. The receptor was derived from a donor aged 50 or older with non-small cell lung cancer. The rearrangement joins TRBV9 to TRBJ2-5; D not certain. This sample comprised PBMCs, obtained before or after stereotactic body radiation therapy (not recorded which). The CDR3 DNA reads as TGTGCCAGCAGCGTAGGCAATGCTCAATATACCCAGTACTTC. Translated, it gives CASSVGNAQYTQYF.